Shown below are 28 T cell receptor beta chains from a single sample sequenced in a study of T-cell memory formation after mild COVID-19. Each CDR3 protein is one row after TCRdb ran MiXCR on the 5' RACE reads. Here the sample spans roughly 250,000 distinct CDR3 sequences, 16% being singletons. Sample: PBMCs or a T cell subset sorted from them (not recorded which). These receptors originate from a man in his late teens or twenties who had mild COVID-19 (a few samples of this study predate the infection). Cell type and time point are not known.

This clonotype was recorded a few times. The V call is TRBV20-1, the J call TRBJ1-4, with D uncertain. Trimming left V 3 bases short and J 3 bases short, with 11 bases between. Germline-derived CDR1 and CDR2 are DFQATT and SNEGSKA (reference sequence). This CDR3 has 14 residues. This CDR3 reads CSASPGPANEKLFF. Here the CDR3 DNA reads TGCAGTGCTAGTCCGGGTCCGGCTAATGAAAAACTGTTTTTT.

This clonotype was counted only a few times. The gene calls are TRBV6-5 and TRBJ2-4; D may be TRBD2 (5 bases). V was trimmed by 6 bases and J by 0 bases, leaving 12 bases between them. The CDR3 length is 15 residues. Germline values: CDR1 MNHEY, CDR2 SVGAGI. The DNA of the CDR3 is TGTGCCAGCAGCTCCGTAGCGCTAGCCAAAAACATTCAGTACTTC. The encoded protein is CASSSVALAKNIQYF.

The chain employs TRBV18 and TRBJ1-1; D is uncertain. Germline V lookup: CDR1 KGHSH, CDR2 LQKENI. The CDR3 is 13 amino acids. The ends were cut back, 3 bases at V and 3 bases at J, with 8 bases in the middle. Here the CDR3 DNA reads TGTGCCAGCTCACCCAACAGTGACACTGAAGCTTTCTTT. Its protein is CASSPNSDTEAFF.

V usage is TRBV4-1 and J usage is TRBJ2-3; 8 nucleotides match TRBD1. V was pared by 0 bases and J by 5 bases, with 4 bases of the junction left unmatched. Germline assignment: CDR1 MGHRA and CDR2 YSYEKL. The CDR3 is 15 amino acids. The DNA of the CDR3 is TGCGCCAGCAGCCAAGATCAGGGGGCCCTAGATACGCAGTATTTT. Amino acids: CASSQDQGALDTQYF.

This clonotype has a handful of counts. The chain links TRBV5-1 to TRBJ1-4, with a weak D call TRBD1 (6 bases). The CDR3 covers 16 residues. Trimming took off 0 bases at V and 0 bases at J, with 9 bases between the two ends. Germline CDR1 reads SGHRS; CDR2 reads YFSETQ. CDR3 sequence reads: CASSLGDTTTNEKLFF. The CDR3 bases are TGCGCCAGCAGCTTGGGGGACACCACAACTAATGAAAAACTGTTTTTT.

This clonotype was recorded many times. The chain has TRBV7-6 and TRBJ1-5; the D gene is possibly TRBD1 (5 bases). The CDR3 has 15 residues. V lost 5 bases, J lost 3 bases, and 14 bases lay in between. Germline CDR1 and CDR2: SGHVS and FNYEAQ. The CDR3 reads CASSQSTGLNQPQHF. DNA of the CDR3: TGTGCCAGCAGCCAAAGCACAGGACTCAATCAGCCCCAGCATTTT.

The genes are TRBV20-1 and TRBJ1-1; the D gene is possibly TRBD1 (6 bases). Germline V CDR1 and CDR2: DFQATT, SNEGSKA (reference sequence). The CDR3 has 14 amino acids. With 3 bases removed from V and 1 base from J, the gap between germline ends came to 12 bases. The CDR3 region is CSASPRGGNTEAFF. The CDR3 bases are TGCAGTGCTAGCCCCAGGGGCGGGAACACTGAAGCTTTCTTT.

The rearrangement links TRBV6-2 or TRBV6-3 to TRBJ2-7; 7 bases are shared with TRBD1. The V segment lost 6 bases and the J segment 2 bases; nucleotides outside the gene matches: 1. The CDR3 length is 12 residues. In germline, CDR1 is MNHEY, CDR2 SVGEGT. The CDR3 DNA is TGTGCCAGCAGACAGGGGACCTACGAGCAGTACTTC. It encodes CASRQGTYEQYF.

This clonotype was detected only a few times. J is TRBJ2-5 and V is TRBV7-3; perhaps TRBD1 as D (5 bases). Germline CDR1 reads SGHTA; CDR2 reads FQGTGA. V was cut by 4 bases and J by 5 bases, with 14 bases left in between. This CDR3 spans 14 amino acids. CDR3 region: CASSSLGDWETQYF. CDR3 sequence (DNA): TGTGCCAGCAGCTCCCTAGGGGATTGGGAGACCCAGTACTTC.

V usage is TRBV29-1 and J usage is TRBJ2-1; 7 positions match TRBD1. Losses at the gene ends were 3 bases for V and 4 bases for J; bases not matched to a gene: 3. Germline V CDR1 and CDR2: SQVTM, ANQGSEA. This CDR3 has 13 amino acids. The CDR3 bases are TGCAGCGTTGATAACAGGGGATACAATGAGCAGTTCTTC. This encodes CSVDNRGYNEQFF.

The genes are TRBV7-2 and TRBJ2-5; 8 bases match TRBD1. With V trimmed by 4 bases and J by 5 bases, 9 bases remained unmatched. The CDR3 length is 15 residues. The V gene's germline CDR1 is SGHTA and CDR2 FQGNSA. In nucleotides, the CDR3 is TGTGCCAGCAGCTCCAGGACAGGGACGTACGAGACCCAGTACTTC. Its translation is CASSSRTGTYETQYF.

V usage is TRBV10-3 and J usage is TRBJ2-3; 13 positions match TRBD2. The CDR3 loop spans 16 amino acids. The V and J ends lost 3 bases and 5 bases, in that order; junction bases with no gene match: 5. Germline V lookup: CDR1 ENHRY, CDR2 SYGVKD. The CDR3 DNA reads TGTGCCATCAGTGATGGACTAGCGGGGGTGCTAGATACGCAGTATTTT. It is translated as CAISDGLAGVLDTQYF.

The rearrangement links TRBV5-1 to TRBJ2-3, with D unclear. V lost 3 bases to trimming and J lost 2 bases, with 10 bases between them. The CDR3 consists of 14 residues. The V gene's germline CDR1 is SGHRS and CDR2 YFSETQ. CDR3 sequence: CASSSQQYTDTQYF. CDR3 nucleotide sequence: TGCGCCAGCAGCTCCCAGCAGTACACAGATACGCAGTATTTT.

This clonotype occurred a few times. The chain couples TRBV20-1 to TRBJ1-5; maybe TRBD1 (6 bases). Between the trimmed V and J ends, which lost 5 bases and 5 bases, there was a span of 13 bases. CDR1 DFQATT and CDR2 SNEGSKA come from the germline V gene (reference sequence). CDR3 size: 13 residues. The CDR3 loop reads CSASTGIHQPQHF. For the CDR3, the DNA is TGCAGTGCTTCCACAGGGATTCATCAGCCCCAGCATTTT.

This clonotype showed up just a few times. This chain links TRBV5-1 with TRBJ2-5, with D uncertain. The V gene lost 1 base and the J gene lost 0 bases, with 10 bases spanning the gap. The CDR3 extends over 15 amino acids. In germline, CDR1 is SGHRS, CDR2 YFSETQ. The CDR3 coding sequence is TGCGCCAGCAGCTTGCTGGGCAGTAACCAAGAGACCCAGTACTTC. Its translation: CASSLLGSNQETQYF.

The table lists this clonotype with a few counts. V and J are TRBV7-2 and TRBJ1-5; the match to TRBD1 covers 7 bases. The CDR3 totals 17 residues. Germline values: CDR1 SGHTA, CDR2 FQGNSA. Trimming removed 5 bases from V and 1 base from J; junction bases left unmatched: 11. The CDR3 loop is CASSNDRVRVSNQPQHF. The CDR3 coding sequence is TGTGCCAGCAGCAACGACAGGGTAAGGGTCAGCAATCAGCCCCAGCATTTT.

CDR3 in DNA: TGTGCCAGCAGACCTACAGGGCACAATCAGCCCCAGCATTTT. Protein product: CASRPTGHNQPQHF. The chain links TRBV6-2 or TRBV6-3 to TRBJ1-5, with a tentative D call TRBD1 (6 bases). Trimming shortened V by 6 bases and J by 3 bases, and 12 bases separated the two germline ends. Germline CDR1 is MNHEY and CDR2 is SVGEGT. The CDR3 runs 14 residues.

This clonotype has just a few counts. This chain joins TRBV5-1 and TRBJ1-2; D is undetermined. CDR3 size: 15 residues. CDR1 and CDR2 (germline): SGHRS, YFSETQ. V was clipped by 0 bases and J by 3 bases, with 12 bases between them. The CDR3 coding sequence is TGCGCCAGCAGCTTGGGGCAAGCAAGGCACTATGGCTACACCTTC. Its translation: CASSLGQARHYGYTF. Based on the CDR3 plus reference TRBV5-1 and TRBJ1-2, the full variable domain is KAGVTQTPRYLIKTRGQQVTLSCSPISGHRSVSWYQQTPGQGLQFLFEYFSETQRNKGNFPGRFSGRQFSNSRSEMNVSTLELGDSALYLCASSLGQARHYGYTFGSGTRLTVV.

The gene calls are TRBV19 and TRBJ1-1; no clear D. Germline CDR1 LNHDA, CDR2 SQIVND (reference sequence). The CDR3 consists of 15 residues. Trimming removed 10 bases from V and 0 bases from J, with 18 bases in between. CDR3 protein: CATRLLGIMNTEAFF. CDR3 DNA: TGTGCCACCAGGCTGTTGGGTATCATGAACACTGAAGCTTTCTTT.

The gene calls are TRBV18 and TRBJ1-2, with unresolved D. Germline CDR1 and CDR2: KGHSH and LQKENI. Trimming stripped 3 bases from V and 0 bases from J, with 11 bases between. The CDR3 sequence is 15 residues long. The CDR3 DNA follows: TGTGCCAGCTCACCGTCAACCTTCCCTAACTATGGCTACACCTTC. Translating gives CASSPSTFPNYGYTF.

The rearrangement links TRBV12-3 or TRBV12-4 to TRBJ1-1, with 8 bases fitting TRBD1. There are 17 residues in the CDR3. V lost 3 bases and J lost 1; bases outside the gene matches: 10. This chain's CDR3 is CASSLVAGGYENTEAFF. CDR3 nucleotide sequence: TGTGCCAGCAGTTTGGTGGCAGGGGGCTACGAGAACACTGAAGCTTTCTTT.

This clonotype came up a few times. CDR3 in DNA: TGCAGCGTTGAAGATGTACAGGGGGCGTACGAGCAGTACTTC. Its translation: CSVEDVQGAYEQYF. This chain uses TRBV29-1 with TRBJ2-7; the match to TRBD1 covers 9 bases. V trimming: 0 bases; J trimming: 4 bases; junction bases outside the gene matches: 4. This CDR3 has 14 amino acids. Germline CDR1 and CDR2: SQVTM and ANQGSEA.

This clonotype was seen a few times. The chain couples TRBV6-1 to TRBJ2-1; 14 bases match TRBD2. The CDR3 extends over 14 amino acids. The V segment lost 6 bases and the J segment 9 bases; nucleotides outside the gene matches: 4. Germline lookup yields CDR1 MNHNS and CDR2 SASEGT. The CDR3 DNA is TGTGCCAGCAGATGGACTAGCGGGGGGACTGAGCAGTTCTTC. It yields the protein CASRWTSGGTEQFF.

There are a few counts of this clonotype. The CDR3 here is CSVTLDRLSSYEQYF. The DNA of the CDR3 is TGCAGCGTTACCCTCGACAGGCTTTCTTCCTACGAGCAGTACTTC. The V gene is TRBV29-1, the J gene TRBJ2-7; possibly TRBD1 for D (6 bases). Germline V lookup: CDR1 SQVTM, CDR2 ANQGSEA. The length of the CDR3 is 15 residues. V was trimmed by 5 bases and J by 1 base, leaving 18 bases between them.

This clonotype has at least ten counts. The J gene is TRBJ2-3, the V gene TRBV7-2, with a possible D match to TRBD2 (5 bases). The germline CDR1 and CDR2 sequences are SGHTA and FQGNSA. The CDR3 spans 15 residues. With 1 base removed from V and 2 bases from J, the gap between germline ends came to 10 bases. As DNA, the CDR3 is TGTGCCAGCAGCTTAGTGTTGGGAGCCACAGATACGCAGTATTTT. This gives the protein CASSLVLGATDTQYF.

This clonotype showed up just a few times. V usage is TRBV7-2 and J usage is TRBJ2-1; D ambiguous. This CDR3 contains 11 residues. Germline V CDR1 and CDR2: SGHTA, FQGNSA. Trimming took 8 bases from V and 9 from J, leaving 11 bases between them. DNA of the CDR3: TGTGCCAGCTACCGTGGCTCTGAGCAGTTCTTC. Translation: CASYRGSEQFF.

The CDR3 loop is CASTRDGTNYGYTF. In DNA form, the CDR3 reads TGCGCCAGCACACGGGACGGGACTAACTATGGCTACACCTTC. J is TRBJ1-2 and V is TRBV5-1; a weak D match, TRBD1 (5 bases). V lost 6 bases, J lost 0 bases, and 12 bases lay in between. This CDR3 has 14 amino acids. CDR1 SGHRS and CDR2 YFSETQ come from the germline V gene. The full variable domain, completed using reference TRBV5-1 and TRBJ1-2, is KAGVTQTPRYLIKTRGQQVTLSCSPISGHRSVSWYQQTPGQGLQFLFEYFSETQRNKGNFPGRFSGRQFSNSRSEMNVSTLELGDSALYLCASTRDGTNYGYTFGSGTRLTVV.

In its sample, this clonotype was seen many times. The chain uses TRBV7-2 and TRBJ1-3; no clear D gene. The germline V gene has CDR1 SGHTA and CDR2 FQGNSA. There are 15 residues in the CDR3. V was trimmed by 5 bases and J by 3 bases, leaving 14 bases between them. The CDR3 spells CASSPQSGVGNTIYF. As DNA, the CDR3 is TGTGCCAGCAGCCCCCAAAGCGGGGTTGGAAACACCATATATTTT.